This note documents a single T cell receptor beta chain sequence. Its antigen is as yet unknown. The data derive from a study of T-cell reconstitution after alpha-beta-depleted transplantation in children. Study-level findings and limits: It was newly produced T cells that mostly accounted for T-cell counts and diversity one year after transplant. High day-60 TCRbeta diversity in some patients came from surviving recipient T cells and thymic progenitors. Expanded graft clones numbering several hundred reportedly gave rise to alpha-beta T cells about two months after transplant.

The CDR3 length is 14 residues. V shed 4 bases and J 3 bases; nucleotides not matched to a gene: 6. Germline V lookup: CDR1 SGHRS, CDR2 YFSETQ. Preparation of the TCRbeta library involved a method that used unique molecular identifiers. TCRdb re-called the PCR reads through MiXCR, storing one row per CDR3 protein. The profile shows about 440,000 distinct CDR3 sequences, around two fifths of them singletons. V gene TRBV5-1 combines with J gene TRBJ2-5; 7 bases line up with TRBD1. Sequenced material: PBMCs, taken before TCRalphabeta/CD19-depleted stem cell transplant. This receptor was taken from a girl aged 2-10 years with aplastic anemia, due to receive a stem cell transplant. The CDR3 loop is CASSPGTAEETQYF. In nucleotides, the CDR3 is TGCGCCAGCAGCCCCGGGACAGCCGAAGAGACCCAGTACTTC.